The 22 T cell receptor beta chains presented below share a single source sample, sequenced in a study of cytomegalovirus exposure and HLA in healthy donors. This PCR relied on a set of 60 Vbeta primers and 13 Jbeta primers. The method was immunoSEQ multiplex PCR; TCRdb's version includes in-frame clones alone and lacks a portion of them. This table has 140,000 or so clones, roughly 80% appearing once. The sample consisted of PBMCs. The source is a female donor in good health and CMV-seronegative.

The chain links TRBV6-5 to TRBJ1-2, with 7 bases fitting TRBD1. Germline assignment: CDR1 MNHEY and CDR2 SVGAGI. V shed 4 bases and J 7 bases; nucleotides not matched to a gene: 6. This CDR3 region has 13 residues. CDR3 nucleotides: TGTGCCAGCAGTTTCGACAGGGCCGGTGGCTACACCTTC. Protein: CASSFDRAGGYTF.

This clone appeared a few times. The gene calls are TRBV4-1 and TRBJ2-1, with TRBD2 matching over 8 bases. This CDR3 is built from 15 residues. J gave up 10 bases and V 0 bases, and 8 bases lay outside the gene matches. Germline CDR1 is MGHRA and CDR2 is YSYEKL. This CDR3 is CASSQDQGGRLEQFF. DNA for the CDR3: TGCGCCAGCAGCCAAGATCAAGGCGGGAGGCTAGAGCAGTTCTTC.

The chain has TRBV7-9 and TRBJ1-1; D unclear. Germline CDR1 SEHNR, CDR2 FQNEAQ (reference sequence). This CDR3 has 12 amino acids. Trimming took off 5 bases at V and 10 bases at J, with 14 bases between the two ends. The CDR3 DNA is TGTGCCAGCAGCCCGTGGGAGGCGGGAGCTTTCTTT. This codes for CASSPWEAGAFF.

In this sample, this clone turned up a few times. The chain is built from TRBV7-6 and TRBJ2-7, with 9 bases lining up with TRBD1. Looked up from germline, CDR1 is SGHVS and CDR2 is FNYEAQ. Trimming cost V 5 bases and J 4 bases; bases outside gene matches: 9. CDR3 length: 15 amino acids. CDR3 in amino acids: CASSTQPGQGYEQYF. For the CDR3, the DNA is TGTGCCAGCAGCACCCAACCGGGACAGGGATACGAGCAGTACTTC.

This clone was observed a single time. The chain uses TRBV15 and TRBJ2-1; possibly TRBD2 for D (6 bases). Germline V gene data show CDR1 as LNHNV and CDR2 as YYDKDF (reference sequence). This CDR3 spans 13 amino acids. V was pared by 2 bases and J by 12 bases, with 14 bases between. The CDR3 DNA reads as TGTGCCACCAGCAGACCCGGGACTCCAGGGCAGTTCTTC. Encoded protein: CATSRPGTPGQFF. Supplemented by reference TRBV15 and TRBJ2-1, the full variable domain reads DAMVIQNPRYQVTQFGKPVTLSCSQTLNHNVMYWYQQKSSQAPKLLFHYYDKDFNNEADTPDNFQSRRPNTSFCFLDIRSPGLGDTAMYLCATSRPGTPGQFFGPGTRLTVL.

The rearrangement joins TRBV9 to TRBJ1-2, with 7 bases fitting TRBD1. CDR3 length: 16 residues. With 3 bases clipped from V and 2 bases from J, the junction kept 10 bases outside the gene matches. CDR1 is SGDLS, CDR2 YYNGEE, per germline. CDR3 nucleotide sequence: TGTGCCAGCAGCGCCCTAACAGGGGCCATAAACTATGGCTACACCTTC. Protein product: CASSALTGAINYGYTF. The full variable domain, with the rest looked up from reference TRBV9 and TRBJ1-2, is DSGVTQTPKHLITATGQRVTLRCSPRSGDLSVYWYQQSLDQGLQFLIQYYNGEERAKGNILERFSAQQFPDLHSELNLSSLELGDSALYFCASSALTGAINYGYTFGSGTRLTVV.

V and J are TRBV21-1 and TRBJ1-1. TRBV21-1 is recorded as a pseudogene. This CDR3 has 16 residues. The CDR3 nucleotides read TGTGCCAGCAGCAAAGGGGGGGAGGGGGTGAACACTGAAGCTTTCTTT. It specifies CASSKGGEGVNTEAFF.

This chain links TRBV28 with TRBJ2-2; no clear D gene. Trimming left V 2 bases short and J 6 bases short, with 10 bases between. There are 14 residues in the CDR3. Germline lookup yields CDR1 MDHEN and CDR2 SYDVKM. DNA for the CDR3: TGTGCCAGCAGTTTAGCAGCGTCACCCGGGGAGCTGTTTTTT. Translating gives CASSLAASPGELFF.

V is TRBV7-9 and J is TRBJ1-4; 7 positions match TRBD1. Trimming took 5 bases from V and 5 from J; bases not matched to a gene: 8. Germline loops: CDR1 SEHNR, CDR2 FQNEAQ (reference sequence). CDR3 size: 15 residues. The CDR3 loop is CASSPDRDQNEKLFF. CDR3 coding DNA: TGTGCCAGCAGCCCCGACAGGGATCAGAATGAAAAACTGTTTTTT.

The V call is TRBV7-9, the J call TRBJ2-1; 12 bases agree with TRBD2. The ends lost 6 bases at V and 7 bases at J; junction bases unmatched: 10. CDR1 and CDR2 from the germline V gene are SEHNR and FQNEAQ (reference sequence). CDR3 length: 16 residues. The CDR3 region is CASRTSGSSLGNEQFF. In nucleotides, the CDR3 is TGTGCCAGCAGGACTAGCGGGAGTTCCCTTGGGAATGAGCAGTTCTTC.

The chain combines TRBV6-1 with TRBJ2-7, with D possibly matching TRBD1 (5 bases). Trimming removed 6 bases from V and 2 bases from J, with 11 bases in between. The CDR3 is made up of 13 amino acids. CDR1 MNHNS and CDR2 SASEGT come from the germline V gene. This CDR3 reads CASRIRQTYEQYF. CDR3 nucleotide sequence: TGTGCCAGCAGGATTCGACAGACCTACGAGCAGTACTTC.

The chain has TRBV28 and TRBJ2-1, with 15 bases identical to TRBD2. The ends lost 5 bases at V and 4 bases at J; junction bases unmatched: 3. The germline V gene has CDR1 MDHEN and CDR2 SYDVKM. The CDR3 runs to 16 residues. The CDR3 DNA reads TGTGCCAGCAGTGGGACTAGCGGGAGGATATACAATGAGCAGTTCTTC. As protein: CASSGTSGRIYNEQFF.

This chain links TRBV25-1 with TRBJ2-7, with a possible D match to TRBD2 (6 bases). Between the trimmed V and J ends, which lost 4 bases and 0 bases, there was a span of 19 bases. This CDR3 region has 17 residues. Germline loops: CDR1 MGHDK, CDR2 SYGVNS. The CDR3 DNA reads as TGTGCCAGCAGTGGCCGATCCGGGACTCCGAGCTCCTACGAGCAGTACTTC. As protein: CASSGRSGTPSSYEQYF.

This chain connects TRBV2 to TRBJ2-7, with 11 positions matching TRBD1. V gave up 10 bases and J gave up 9 bases; unmatched junction bases: 11. Germline V CDR1 and CDR2: SNHLY, FYNNEI. This CDR3 spans 13 amino acids. The CDR3 DNA reads TGTGCCACCGTTCGGACAGGGGGCAATGGGCAGTACTTC. This codes for CATVRTGGNGQYF.

V usage is TRBV27 and J usage is TRBJ1-5, with 8 positions matching TRBD1. V lost 5 bases, J lost 7 bases, and 7 bases stayed unmatched. The CDR3 runs 14 residues. CDR1 is MNHEY and CDR2 is SMNVEV in the germline V gene (reference sequence). The CDR3 protein is CASSPGGAGQPQHF. CDR3 nucleotide sequence: TGTGCCAGCAGTCCAGGGGGCGCAGGGCAGCCCCAGCATTTT.

The V call is TRBV7-9, the J call TRBJ1-1; weak D call: TRBD1 (5 bases). The CDR3 covers 17 residues. V gave up 1 base and J gave up 1 base, with 16 bases separating them. CDR1 and CDR2 (germline): SEHNR, FQNEAQ (reference sequence). The DNA for the CDR3 is TGTGCCAGCAGCTTAGTTGGCGGCAGGGTGGGGAACACTGAAGCTTTCTTT. It codes for CASSLVGGRVGNTEAFF.

The V and J genes are TRBV5-5 and TRBJ1-4, with no clear D. V was trimmed by 5 bases and J by 8 bases, leaving 16 bases between them. Germline V gene lookup returns CDR1 SGHKS and CDR2 YYEKEE (reference sequence). The CDR3 contains 14 residues. The DNA of the CDR3 is TGTGCCAGCAGTTCGGTCCTGGCTAGGGAAAAACTGTTTTTT. It is translated as CASSSVLAREKLFF.

The gene calls are TRBV10-2 and TRBJ2-7; 7 positions agree with TRBD1. This CDR3 comprises 16 residues. Germline V gene lookup returns CDR1 WSHSY and CDR2 SAAADI. After removal of 3 bases from V and 0 bases from J, the junction contained 8 bases not matched to a gene. In DNA form, the CDR3 reads TGCGCCAGCAGTGATGTTCTCGGGACAGCCTCCTACGAGCAGTACTTC. Its protein is CASSDVLGTASYEQYF.

A word on this clone: Other DNA sequences in this sample translate to the same CDR3. The chain carries TRBV2 and TRBJ1-5; the match to TRBD1 covers 7 bases. This CDR3 is 15 amino acids long. The trim removed 4 bases at V and 1 base at J, leaving 4 bases unmatched. The V gene's germline CDR1 is SNHLY and CDR2 FYNNEI. CDR3 sequence: CASSAQGPSNQPQHF. The CDR3 DNA reads TGTGCCAGCAGTGCACAGGGGCCAAGCAATCAGCCCCAGCATTTT. Complete variable domain (other parts from reference TRBV2 and TRBJ1-5): EPEVTQTPSHQVTQMGQEVILRCVPISNHLYFYWYRQILGQKVEFLVSFYNNEISEKSEIFDDQFSVERPDGSNFTLKIRSTKLEDSAMYFCASSAQGPSNQPQHFGDGTRLSIL.

This chain connects TRBV6-1 to TRBJ2-1; 7 positions match TRBD1. The CDR3 consists of 15 residues. V shed 6 bases and J 5 bases; nucleotides not matched to a gene: 10. Germline CDR1 reads MNHNS; CDR2 reads SASEGT. For the CDR3, the DNA is TGTGCCAGCAGATTCCGACAGGGTCCAGACAATGAGCAGTTCTTC. Protein: CASRFRQGPDNEQFF.

V and J are TRBV7-9 and TRBJ2-3; 12 bases match TRBD2. Germline trimming cut 3 bases from V and 1 base from J; bases unmatched to any gene: 8. From germline, CDR1 is SEHNR and CDR2 FQNEAQ (reference sequence). CDR3 length equals 18 residues. The CDR3 nucleotides read TGTGCCAGCAGCTTGTTGTCTAGCGGGAGGGCCGGCACAGATACGCAGTATTTT. It encodes CASSLLSSGRAGTDTQYF.

The chain has TRBV29-1 and TRBJ2-7; 11 bases agree with TRBD1. Germline values: CDR1 SQVTM, CDR2 ANQGSEA. This CDR3 comprises 15 residues. With 8 bases clipped from V and 2 bases from J, the junction kept 11 bases outside the gene matches. The CDR3 region has the DNA TGCAGCATCAACTCCGGGACAGGGGGAACCTACGAGCAGTACTTC. Protein sequence: CSINSGTGGTYEQYF.